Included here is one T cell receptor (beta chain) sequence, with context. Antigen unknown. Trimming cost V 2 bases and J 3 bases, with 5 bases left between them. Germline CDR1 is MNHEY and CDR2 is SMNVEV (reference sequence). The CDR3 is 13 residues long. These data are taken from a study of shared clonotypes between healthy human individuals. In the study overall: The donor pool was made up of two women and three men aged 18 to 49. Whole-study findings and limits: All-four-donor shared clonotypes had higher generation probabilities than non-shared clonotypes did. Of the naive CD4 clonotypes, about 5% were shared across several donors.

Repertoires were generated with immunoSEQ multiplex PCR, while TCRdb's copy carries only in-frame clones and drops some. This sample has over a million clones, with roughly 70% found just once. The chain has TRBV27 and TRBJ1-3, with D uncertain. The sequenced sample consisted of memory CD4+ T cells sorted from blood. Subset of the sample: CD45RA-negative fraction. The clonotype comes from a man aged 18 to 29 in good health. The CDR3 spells CASSLVLGNTIYF. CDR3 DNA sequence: TGTGCCAGCAGTTTAGTGCTTGGAAACACCATATATTTT.